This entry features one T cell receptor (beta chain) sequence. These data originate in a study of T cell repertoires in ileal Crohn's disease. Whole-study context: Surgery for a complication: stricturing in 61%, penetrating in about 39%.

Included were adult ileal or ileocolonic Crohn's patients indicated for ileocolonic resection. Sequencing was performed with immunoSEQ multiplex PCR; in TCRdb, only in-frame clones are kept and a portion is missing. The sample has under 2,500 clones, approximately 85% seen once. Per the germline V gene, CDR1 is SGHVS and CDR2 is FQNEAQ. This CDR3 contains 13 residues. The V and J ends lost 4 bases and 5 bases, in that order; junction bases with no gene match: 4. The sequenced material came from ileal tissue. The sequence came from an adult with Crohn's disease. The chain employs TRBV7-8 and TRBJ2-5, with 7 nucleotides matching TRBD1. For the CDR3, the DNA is TGTGCCAGCAGCTCAGGGGGTCGGGAGACCCAGTACTTC. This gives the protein CASSSGGRETQYF.